This TCR beta chain emerged from a study of T cells in Graves' hyperthyroidism and ophthalmopathy (dated by TCRdb to about 2019). In the study overall: Peripheral blood was collected at initial diagnosis, before any treatment. The approximately 90 discovery patients were divided at random into training and test sets in a 7:3 ratio. Following sampling, methimazole starting at 30 mg daily was given to hyperthyroidism patients, and high-dose intravenous methylprednisolone was given to ophthalmopathy patients. Prospective prediction of ophthalmopathy was tested in an independent validation cohort of approximately 19 hyperthyroidism patients and around 16 patients who later progressed to ophthalmopathy. A discovery cohort of approximately 100 patients, fewer than 50 with Graves' ophthalmopathy and 57 with stable Graves' hyperthyroidism, was used to find distinguishing TCR V-J signatures. The paper reports TCR Vbeta CDR3 sequencing of fewer than 150 peripheral blood samples: around 45 ophthalmopathy, over 70 hyperthyroidism and around 17 progressor patients. In addition, the study compared T-cell repertoires in thyroid tissue and in blood from five or six Graves' hyperthyroidism patients. General conclusions and limits of the study: Most expanded thyroid clonotypes (frequency above 0.001) were also detected in blood, suggesting blood repertoires may reflect thyroid immune responses. A model built on a 13 V-J signature distinguished ophthalmopathy from stable hyperthyroidism, reaching approximately 89% sensitivity and about 81% specificity in cross-validation and 80%/75% in testing. Sample size was not statistically predetermined, and investigators were not blinded to group allocation. In validation, progression to ophthalmopathy was predicted by the model with about 70% sensitivity and roughly 76% specificity, a median of around 6.5 months before onset.

Hyperthyroidism patients were aged 18 to 65 years and newly diagnosed, with disease duration of less than 2 months. Patients with uncontrolled infections, other autoimmune diseases, pregnancy or lactation were excluded. Clinical symptoms, serum thyroxine and TRAb, thyroid ultrasound, and orbital computed tomography formed the basis for the diagnoses. Blood from progressor patients was collected at the time of first diagnosis with hyperthyroidism, before any ophthalmopathy symptoms had appeared. PBMCs were separated from under 12 ml of fresh peripheral blood using Ficoll-Paque density gradient centrifugation. Progressor patients were initially diagnosed with Graves' hyperthyroidism and developed ophthalmopathy during follow-up. Total RNA was extracted with Trizol reagent, and quality was checked on an Agilent 2100 Bioanalyzer. TCR beta CDR3 regions were amplified from RNA transcripts. The TCR CDR3 was subjected to a first round of RT-PCR using the HTBI primer set and the Qiagen OneStep RT-PCR kit. Libraries were constructed in a second round of multiplex PCR, after which size selection and purification were performed. Libraries were sequenced paired-end with 100 bp reads on an Illumina HiSeq2000. Regarding the original processing steps: Raw data were processed with SOAPnuke, discarding reads with adapters, uncalled bases, mean Phred below 15, or no exact constant-primer or identifier match. High-quality paired reads were merged using COPE v1.2.5, and each unique nucleotide sequence was defined as a clonotype. MiTCR v1.1 was used to align the clonotypes against IMGT TRBV, TRBD and TRBJ reference segments. The analysis was restricted to V-J combinations with a frequency above 0.0001, which together covered roughly 99% of the repertoires. A TCS score was defined as the ratio between F50 (clonal expansion) and ExV (chaos), using BLOSUM62-based TCRdist between CDR3 peptides within each V-J. Welch's t-statistics and random forest reduced around 550 V-J features to around 14, which were used in a naive Bayes classifier (R e1071). TCRdb reran the public reads through fastp at Q25 and MiXCR, keeping productive beta chains. Duplicate CDR3 protein sequences are folded into a single record with the most common DNA and genes. The V and J calls, along with clone size, are taken from TCRdb and not from the paper's own processing. For this sample the table gives approximately 620,000 distinct CDR3 sequences, of which about 15% were detected only once. The top ten hold more than 4.5% of the sample.

This clonotype was counted at least ten times. It has no known antigen specificity. Base qualities are not recorded, but no much larger clone differs from it by a single base. CDR1 and CDR2, per the germline V gene, are MDHEN and SYDVKM. V is reduced by 5 bases and J by 0 bases, leaving a spacing of 11 bases between them. Inclusive of the bounding cysteine and phenylalanine, the CDR3 is 15 residues long. The DNA shown is the 45-base CDR3, in frame from base 1. The rearrangement combines TRBV28 with TRBJ1-3; no confident D gene assignment can be made. This clonotype was obtained from a young woman with Graves' hyperthyroidism that later progressed to Graves' ophthalmopathy. Sequencing input: blood. CDR3 protein: CASSEWELSGNTIYF. The nucleotide sequence is given as TGTGCCAGCAGTGAATGGGAGCTCTCTGGAAACACCATATATTTT.